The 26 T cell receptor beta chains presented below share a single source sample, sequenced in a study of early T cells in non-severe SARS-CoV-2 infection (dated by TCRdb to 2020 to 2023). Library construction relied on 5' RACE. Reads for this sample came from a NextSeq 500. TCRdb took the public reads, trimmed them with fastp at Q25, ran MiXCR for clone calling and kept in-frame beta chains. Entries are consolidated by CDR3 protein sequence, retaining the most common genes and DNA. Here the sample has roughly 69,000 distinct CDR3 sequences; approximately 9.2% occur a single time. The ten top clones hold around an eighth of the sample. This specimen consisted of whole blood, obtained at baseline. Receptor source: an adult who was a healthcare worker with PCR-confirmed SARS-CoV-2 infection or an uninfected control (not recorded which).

The CDR3 here is CASSQGTGGTEAFF. The CDR3 DNA sequence: TGTGCCAGCAGCCAGGGGACAGGGGGCACTGAAGCTTTCTTT. The V gene is TRBV5-4, the J gene TRBJ1-1; 11 bases fit TRBD1. Per the germline V gene, CDR1 is SGHNT and CDR2 is YYREEE (reference sequence). V dropped 4 bases and J dropped 4; count of bases not matched to a gene: 3. CDR3 size: 14 residues.

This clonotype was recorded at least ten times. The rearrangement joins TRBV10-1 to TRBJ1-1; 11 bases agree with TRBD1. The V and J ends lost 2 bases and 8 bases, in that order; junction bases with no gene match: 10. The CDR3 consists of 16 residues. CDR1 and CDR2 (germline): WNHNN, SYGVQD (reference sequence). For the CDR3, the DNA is TGCGCCAGCAGTGAGCATCGGACAGGGGGCATAGGGGAAGCTTTCTTT. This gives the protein CASSEHRTGGIGEAFF.

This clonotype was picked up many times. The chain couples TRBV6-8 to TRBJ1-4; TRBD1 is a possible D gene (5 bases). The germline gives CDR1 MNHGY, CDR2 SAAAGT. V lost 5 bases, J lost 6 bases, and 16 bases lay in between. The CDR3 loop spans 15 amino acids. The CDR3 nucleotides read TGTGCCAGCAGTACCCGGGGGACCTTGGATGAAAAACTGTTTTTT. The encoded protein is CASSTRGTLDEKLFF.

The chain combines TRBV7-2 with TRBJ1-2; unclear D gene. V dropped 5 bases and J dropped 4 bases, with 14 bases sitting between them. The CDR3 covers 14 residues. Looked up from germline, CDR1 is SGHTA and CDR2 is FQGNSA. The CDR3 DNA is TGTGCCAGCAGCCTTTACCCGAATTCCTATGGCTACACCTTC. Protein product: CASSLYPNSYGYTF. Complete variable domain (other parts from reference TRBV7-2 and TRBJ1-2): GAGVSQSPSNKVTEKGKDVELRCDPISGHTALYWYRQSLGQGLEFLIYFQGNSAPDKSGLPSDRFSAERTGGSVSTLTIQRTQQEDSAVYLCASSLYPNSYGYTFGSGTRLTVV.

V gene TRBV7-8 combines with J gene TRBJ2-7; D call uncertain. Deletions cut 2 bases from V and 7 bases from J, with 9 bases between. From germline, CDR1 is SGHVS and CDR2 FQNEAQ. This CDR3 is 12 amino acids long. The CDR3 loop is CASSLIGWEQYF. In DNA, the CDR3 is TGTGCCAGCAGCTTAATAGGCTGGGAGCAGTACTTC.

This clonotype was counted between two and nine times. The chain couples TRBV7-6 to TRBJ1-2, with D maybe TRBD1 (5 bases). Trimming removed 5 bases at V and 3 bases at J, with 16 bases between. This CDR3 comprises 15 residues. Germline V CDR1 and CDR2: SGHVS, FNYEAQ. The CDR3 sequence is CASSAGISTDYGYTF. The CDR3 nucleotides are TGTGCCAGCAGCGCAGGAATCTCGACAGACTATGGCTACACCTTC.

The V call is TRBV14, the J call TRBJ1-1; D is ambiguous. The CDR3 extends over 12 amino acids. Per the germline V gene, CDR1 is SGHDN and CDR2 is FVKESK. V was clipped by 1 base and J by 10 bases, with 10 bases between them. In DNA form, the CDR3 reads TGTGCCAGCAGCCAAGTACGGACCGGAGCTTTCTTT. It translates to CASSQVRTGAFF. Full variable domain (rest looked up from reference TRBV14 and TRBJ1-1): EAGVTQFPSHSVIEKGQTVTLRCDPISGHDNLYWYRRVMGKEIKFLLHFVKESKQDESGMPNNRFLAERTGGTYSTLKVQPAELEDSGVYFCASSQVRTGAFFGQGTRLTVV.

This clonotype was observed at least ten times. CDR3 sequence: CASRPPGQDPYEQYF. The CDR3 region has the DNA TGTGCCAGCAGACCACCGGGACAGGATCCTTACGAGCAGTACTTC. The V and J genes are TRBV6-6 and TRBJ2-7; TRBD1 matches 8 bases. Germline V gene sequence: CDR1 MNHNY, CDR2 SVGAGI (reference sequence). The ends lost 6 bases at V and 4 bases at J; junction bases unmatched: 11. CDR3 length equals 15 residues.

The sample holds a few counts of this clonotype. The CDR3, as DNA: TGTGCCACCAGCAGTAACAGGGACGCCTACGAGCAGTACTTC. As protein: CATSSNRDAYEQYF. The chain has TRBV15 and TRBJ2-7; a weak D match, TRBD1 (6 bases). Germline CDR1 reads LNHNV; CDR2 reads YYDKDF (reference sequence). The CDR3 is 14 amino acids. Trimming cost V 3 bases and J 2 bases, with 11 bases left between them.

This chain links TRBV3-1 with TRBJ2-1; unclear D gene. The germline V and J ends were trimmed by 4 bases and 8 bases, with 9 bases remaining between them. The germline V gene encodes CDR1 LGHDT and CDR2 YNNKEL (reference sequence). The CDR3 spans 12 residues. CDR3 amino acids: CASSLEFHEQFF. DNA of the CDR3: TGTGCCAGCAGCCTTGAATTTCATGAGCAGTTCTTC.

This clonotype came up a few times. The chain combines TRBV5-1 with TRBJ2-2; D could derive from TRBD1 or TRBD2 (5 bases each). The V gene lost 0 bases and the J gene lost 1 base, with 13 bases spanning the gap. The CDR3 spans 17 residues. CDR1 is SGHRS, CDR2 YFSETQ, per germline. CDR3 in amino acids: CASSLGDSGRNTGELFF. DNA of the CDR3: TGCGCCAGCAGCTTGGGTGATTCAGGGAGGAACACCGGGGAGCTGTTTTTT.

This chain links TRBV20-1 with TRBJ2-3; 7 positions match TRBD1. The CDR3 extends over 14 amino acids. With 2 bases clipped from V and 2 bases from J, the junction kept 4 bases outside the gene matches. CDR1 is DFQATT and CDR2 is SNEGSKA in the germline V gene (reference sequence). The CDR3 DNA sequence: TGCAGTGCTAGATTGGGACAGTCCACAGATACGCAGTATTTT. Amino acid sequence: CSARLGQSTDTQYF.

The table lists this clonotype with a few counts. In DNA, the CDR3 is TGTGCCTGGAGCCATCGGAGCCGTGTGAACACTGAAGCTTTCTTT. It translates to CAWSHRSRVNTEAFF. The chain has TRBV30 and TRBJ1-1, with D unclear. V was cut by 3 bases and J by 0 bases, with 14 bases left in between. This CDR3 has 15 amino acids. Per germline, CDR1 GTSNPN and CDR2 SVGIG (reference sequence).

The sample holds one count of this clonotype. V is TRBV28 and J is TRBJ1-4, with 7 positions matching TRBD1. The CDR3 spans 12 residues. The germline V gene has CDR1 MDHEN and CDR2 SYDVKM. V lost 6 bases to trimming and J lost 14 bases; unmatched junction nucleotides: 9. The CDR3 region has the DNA TGTGCCAGCAGGAAACAGGGGAGCGGGCTGTTTTTT. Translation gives CASRKQGSGLFF.

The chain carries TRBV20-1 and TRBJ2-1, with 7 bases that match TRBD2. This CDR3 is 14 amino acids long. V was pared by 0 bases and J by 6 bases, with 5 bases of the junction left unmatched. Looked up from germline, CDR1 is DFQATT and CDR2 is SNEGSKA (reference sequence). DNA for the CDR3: TGCAGTGCTAGAGATCCTCTAGCGGCCAATGAGCAGTTCTTC. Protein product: CSARDPLAANEQFF.

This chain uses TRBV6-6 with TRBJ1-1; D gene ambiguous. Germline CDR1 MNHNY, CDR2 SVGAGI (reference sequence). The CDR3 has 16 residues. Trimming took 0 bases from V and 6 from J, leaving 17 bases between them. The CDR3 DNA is TGTGCCAGCAGTTACTCGAGAAGGGCCCCGGTCGCTGAAGCTTTCTTT. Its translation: CASSYSRRAPVAEAFF.

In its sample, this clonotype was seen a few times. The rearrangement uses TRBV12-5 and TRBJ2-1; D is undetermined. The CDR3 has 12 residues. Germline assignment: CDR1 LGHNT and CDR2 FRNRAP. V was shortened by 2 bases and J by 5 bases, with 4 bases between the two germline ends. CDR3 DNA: TGTGCTAGTGGTTTGTTCGACAATGAGCAGTTCTTC. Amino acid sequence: CASGLFDNEQFF.

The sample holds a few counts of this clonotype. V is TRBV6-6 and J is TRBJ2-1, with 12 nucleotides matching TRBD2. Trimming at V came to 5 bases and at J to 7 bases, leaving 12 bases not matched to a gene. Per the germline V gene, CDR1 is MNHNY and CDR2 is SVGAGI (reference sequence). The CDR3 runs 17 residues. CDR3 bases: TGTGCCAGCAGTCGCAGGACTAGCGGGACAGGAGTTAATGAGCAGTTCTTC. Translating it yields CASSRRTSGTGVNEQFF.

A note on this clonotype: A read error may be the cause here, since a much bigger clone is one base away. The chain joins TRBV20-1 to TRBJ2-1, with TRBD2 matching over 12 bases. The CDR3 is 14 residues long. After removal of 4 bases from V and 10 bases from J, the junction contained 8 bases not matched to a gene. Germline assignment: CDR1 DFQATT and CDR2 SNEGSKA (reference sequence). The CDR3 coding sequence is TGCAGTGCTATCCCGAGACTAGCGGGAGAGGAGCAGTTCTTC. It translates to CSAIPRLAGEEQFF.

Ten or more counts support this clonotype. This CDR3 is CASSFDTESGELFF. The CDR3 nucleotides are TGTGCCAGCAGCTTCGACACAGAGAGCGGGGAGCTGTTTTTT. The chain carries TRBV5-4 and TRBJ2-2; the D is unclear. The germline V gene has CDR1 SGHNT and CDR2 YYREEE (reference sequence). The CDR3 spans 14 residues. V was trimmed by 2 bases and J by 7 bases, leaving 12 bases between them.

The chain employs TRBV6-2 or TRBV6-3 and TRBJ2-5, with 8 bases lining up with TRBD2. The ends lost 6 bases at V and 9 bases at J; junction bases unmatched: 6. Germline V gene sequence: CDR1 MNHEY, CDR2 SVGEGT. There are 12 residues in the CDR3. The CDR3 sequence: CASRTGTSSQYF. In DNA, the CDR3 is TGTGCCAGCAGGACCGGGACTAGTTCCCAGTACTTC.

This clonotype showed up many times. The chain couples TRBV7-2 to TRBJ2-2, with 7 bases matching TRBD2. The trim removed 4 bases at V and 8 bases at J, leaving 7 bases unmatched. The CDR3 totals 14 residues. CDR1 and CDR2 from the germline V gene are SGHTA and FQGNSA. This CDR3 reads CASSYGGSLGELFF. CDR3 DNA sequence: TGTGCCAGCAGCTACGGGGGGAGTCTAGGGGAGCTGTTTTTT.

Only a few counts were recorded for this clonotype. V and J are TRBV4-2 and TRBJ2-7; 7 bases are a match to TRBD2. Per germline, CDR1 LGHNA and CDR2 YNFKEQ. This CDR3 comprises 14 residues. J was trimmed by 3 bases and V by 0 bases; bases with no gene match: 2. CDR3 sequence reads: CASSQDPGGYEQYF. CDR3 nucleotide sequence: TGTGCCAGCAGCCAAGATCCGGGGGGCTACGAGCAGTACTTC.

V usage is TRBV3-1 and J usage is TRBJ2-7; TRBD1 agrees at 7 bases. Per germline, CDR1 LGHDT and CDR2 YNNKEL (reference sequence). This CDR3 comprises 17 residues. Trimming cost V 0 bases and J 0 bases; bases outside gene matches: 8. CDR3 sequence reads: CASSQEGGFISSYEQYF. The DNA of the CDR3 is TGTGCCAGCAGCCAAGAAGGGGGCTTTATCAGCTCCTACGAGCAGTACTTC.

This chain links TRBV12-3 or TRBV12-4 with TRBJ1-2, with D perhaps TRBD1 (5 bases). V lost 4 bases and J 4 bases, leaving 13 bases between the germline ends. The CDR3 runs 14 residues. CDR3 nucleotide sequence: TGTGCCAGCAGTTGGGGGGGGATCCCCTATGGCTACACCTTC. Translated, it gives CASSWGGIPYGYTF.

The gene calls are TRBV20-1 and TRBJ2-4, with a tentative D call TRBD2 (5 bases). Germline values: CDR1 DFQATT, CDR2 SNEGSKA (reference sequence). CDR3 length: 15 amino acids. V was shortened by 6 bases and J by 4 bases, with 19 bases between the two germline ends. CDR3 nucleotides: TGCAGTGCGACCCCCGCGGAGACTATTAAAAACATTCAGTACTTC. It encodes CSATPAETIKNIQYF.